These 18 T cell receptor beta chains were all obtained from the same sample, sequenced in a study of molecular identifiers for immune sequencing clone quantification. TCRdb recomputed calls from the PCR reads with MiXCR, one row per CDR3 protein. The table has about 300,000 distinct CDR3 sequences, over 20% seen once. The source material was naive CD8+ T cells from blood, with Jurkat cell RNA spiked in. Subset indicated: FACS-sorted CD8+CD4-CCR7+CD45RA+ naive T cells. The source of these receptors is a human donor in good health. Some libraries in this study had Jurkat cell RNA spiked in.

For this clonotype: A single base separates this from a much larger clone, so it may be a read error. DNA for the CDR3: TGTGCCAGCAGCTTTGGGATATCTCCAGAGACCCAGTACTTC. This translates into CASSFGISPETQYF. V and J are TRBV7-9 and TRBJ2-5; D unresolved. Trimming pared 3 bases from V and 4 bases from J, leaving 12 bases between. CDR1 is SEHNR, CDR2 FQNEAQ, per germline (reference sequence). The CDR3 length is 14 residues.

This clonotype was recorded at least ten times. The chain couples TRBV2 to TRBJ1-1; D is ambiguous. The CDR3 sequence is 14 residues long. V lost 5 bases and J lost 3, with 13 bases in between. The V gene's germline CDR1 is SNHLY and CDR2 FYNNEI. The DNA of the CDR3 is TGTGCCAGCAGTTACCGCCCGGCGGACACTGAAGCTTTCTTT. It encodes CASSYRPADTEAFF.

There are many counts of this clonotype. The V and J genes are TRBV2 and TRBJ2-5, with TRBD1 matching 8 bases. The junction had 10 bases not matched to a gene; V was cut back by 6 bases and J by 1 base. The CDR3 is made up of 16 amino acids. Germline V CDR1 and CDR2: SNHLY, FYNNEI. The CDR3 nucleotides read TGTGCCAGCAGATTCCACTCAGACAGGGGCCAAGAGACCCAGTACTTC. Amino acid sequence: CASRFHSDRGQETQYF.

This clonotype was detected only a few times. With a much larger clone just one base away, this may be a read error. The rearrangement uses TRBV2 and TRBJ1-5; no firm D call. CDR1 is SNHLY and CDR2 is FYNNEI in the germline V gene. Trimming left V 4 bases short and J 0 bases short, with 4 bases between. CDR3 length equals 13 residues. DNA of the CDR3: TGTGCCAGCAGTGTATATAGCAATCAGCCCCAGCATTTT. Protein: CASSVYSNQPQHF.

A word on this clonotype: A much larger clone lies one base from this, so it may be a read error. The conserved phenylalanine or tryptophan normally closing the CDR3 is absent here, so this likely arose from a read error. In DNA form, the CDR3 reads TGTGCCAGCAGCTTTATGAACATGAACACTGAAGCTTTCCTT. Translation gives CASSFMNMNTEAFL. The genes are TRBV7-2 and TRBJ1-1; D remains ambiguous. CDR1 and CDR2 from the germline V gene are SGHTA and FQGNSA. This CDR3 comprises 14 residues. V lost 3 bases to trimming and J lost 0 bases, with 8 bases between them.

This clonotype was recorded at least ten times. This chain joins TRBV20-1 and TRBJ2-7, with 9 bases matching TRBD2. Germline-derived CDR1 and CDR2 are DFQATT and SNEGSKA (reference sequence). The V gene end was trimmed by 6 bases and the J gene end by 3 bases; junction bases not matched to a gene: 15. The CDR3 has 16 residues. Here the CDR3 DNA reads TGCAGTGCCACTCCCCGCACTAGCGGGCACATCTACGAGCAGTACTTC. Translation gives CSATPRTSGHIYEQYF.

This clonotype was seen many times. The chain employs TRBV9 and TRBJ1-1; D is unclear. Trimming left V 0 bases short and J 1 base short, with 7 bases between. In germline, CDR1 is SGDLS, CDR2 YYNGEE. This CDR3 spans 14 amino acids. CDR3 in DNA: TGTGCCAGCAGCGTAGTCACGGAGAACACTGAAGCTTTCTTT. This translates into CASSVVTENTEAFF.

This clonotype was observed a few times. This chain connects TRBV6-2 or TRBV6-3 to TRBJ2-7, with D hard to call. The germline CDR1 and CDR2 sequences are MNHEY and SVGEGT. CDR3 length: 14 residues. Trimming removed 6 bases at V and 5 bases at J, with 17 bases between. The CDR3 loop is CASSKRQELNEQYF. DNA of the CDR3: TGTGCCAGCAGCAAACGCCAGGAGTTGAACGAGCAGTACTTC.

This clonotype appeared a few times. The chain combines TRBV19 with TRBJ1-5; tentative D call: TRBD1 (5 bases). The CDR3 totals 13 residues. The V end lost 8 bases, the J end lost 5 bases, and 13 bases lay between the germline ends. The germline CDR1 and CDR2 sequences are LNHDA and SQIVND (reference sequence). For the CDR3, the DNA is TGTGCCAGTGGGGACGTCCTGGATCAGCCCCAGCATTTT. It specifies CASGDVLDQPQHF.

This clonotype was counted ten times or more. The CDR3: CASSLSGLAGEVGEQYF. CDR3 bases: TGTGCCAGCAGTTTAAGTGGACTAGCGGGAGAGGTAGGCGAGCAGTACTTC. The chain recombines TRBV27 with TRBJ2-7, with 13 bases fitting TRBD2. The V gene end was trimmed by 2 bases and the J gene end by 6 bases; junction bases not matched to a gene: 10. The germline CDR1 and CDR2 sequences are MNHEY and SMNVEV (reference sequence). This CDR3 is built from 17 residues.

This clonotype was seen many times. V is TRBV7-9 and J is TRBJ2-7; D is possibly TRBD2 (5 bases). The CDR3 loop spans 16 amino acids. Germline V gene data show CDR1 as SEHNR and CDR2 as FQNEAQ (reference sequence). V was cut by 2 bases and J by 7 bases, with 21 bases left in between. The CDR3 DNA sequence: TGTGCCAGCAGCTTATATTTTGGTGTACCCGGCGGGGAGCAGTACTTC. It translates to CASSLYFGVPGGEQYF.

At least ten counts were recorded for this clonotype. The chain has TRBV7-9 and TRBJ2-5; D call uncertain. Germline V gene lookup returns CDR1 SEHNR and CDR2 FQNEAQ (reference sequence). Trimming cost V 5 bases and J 4 bases, with 17 bases left between them. CDR3 size: 15 residues. The CDR3 DNA reads as TGTGCCAGCAGCCAAGGGATTGGGTCCACAGAGACCCAGTACTTC. Translated: CASSQGIGSTETQYF.

Comment on this clonotype: Possible read error: a much larger clone is one base away. The chain joins TRBV12-3 or TRBV12-4 to TRBJ2-7; 12 bases agree with TRBD1. This CDR3 has 13 amino acids. The CDR3, as DNA: TGTGCCAGCAATATTGGGACAGGGGGCGAGCAGTGCTTC. Its protein product is CASNIGTGGEQCF.

This clonotype was recorded at least ten times. The gene calls are TRBV5-8 and TRBJ2-3; D gene unclear. V lost 6 bases and J 2 bases, leaving 16 bases between the germline ends. The CDR3 has 15 amino acids. CDR1 and CDR2 (germline): SGHTS, YDEGEE. CDR3 loop: CASMGSSGPTDTQYF. In DNA, the CDR3 is TGTGCCAGCATGGGATCCAGTGGCCCCACAGATACGCAGTATTTT.

With regard to this clonotype: One end of the junction varies from germline; a read error may be responsible. The chain combines TRBV6-6 with TRBJ2-7; D ambiguous. Germline V CDR1 and CDR2: MNHNY, SVGAGI (reference sequence). This CDR3 region has 13 residues. The CDR3 protein is CATMFTNPYEKYF. DNA of the CDR3: TGTGCCACCATGTTTACAAACCCCTACGAGAAGTACTTC.

This clonotype appeared many times. This rearrangement joins TRBV4-1 to TRBJ2-5; D may be TRBD1 (5 bases). The CDR3 consists of 13 residues. CDR1 and CDR2 (germline): MGHRA, YSYEKL. Trimming left V 1 base short and J 5 bases short, with 8 bases between. CDR3 in DNA: TGCGCCAGCAGCCAAGGACAGTGGGAGACCCAGTACTTC. Amino acid sequence: CASSQGQWETQYF.

This clonotype has ten or more counts. The chain carries TRBV7-2 and TRBJ2-7; 8 bases agree with TRBD1. The CDR3 is made up of 14 amino acids. The trim removed 5 bases at V and 3 bases at J, leaving 6 bases unmatched. Germline assignment: CDR1 SGHTA and CDR2 FQGNSA. The CDR3, as DNA: TGTGCCAGCAGCCCACCCGGACAGGGCTACGAGCAGTACTTC. Protein: CASSPPGQGYEQYF.

This clonotype was found many times. The rearrangement uses TRBV27 and TRBJ1-1; D not certain. The V end was cut by 2 bases, the J end by 1 base, with 5 bases between. The CDR3 covers 13 residues. Germline CDR1 is MNHEY and CDR2 is SMNVEV (reference sequence). The CDR3 protein is CASSLLRNTEAFF. DNA for the CDR3: TGTGCCAGCAGTTTACTAAGGAACACTGAAGCTTTCTTT.